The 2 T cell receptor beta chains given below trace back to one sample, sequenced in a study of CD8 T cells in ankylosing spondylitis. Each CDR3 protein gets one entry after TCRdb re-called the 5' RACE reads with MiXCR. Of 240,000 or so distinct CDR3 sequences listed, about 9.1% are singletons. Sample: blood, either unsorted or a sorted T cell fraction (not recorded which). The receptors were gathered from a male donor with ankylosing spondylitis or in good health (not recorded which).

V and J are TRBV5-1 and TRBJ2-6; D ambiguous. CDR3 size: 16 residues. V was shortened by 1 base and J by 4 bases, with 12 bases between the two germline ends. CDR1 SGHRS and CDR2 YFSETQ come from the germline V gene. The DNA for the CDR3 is TGCGCCAGCAGCTTGACCATCCCGGTAGGGGCCAACGTCCTGACTTTC. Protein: CASSLTIPVGANVLTF.

For the CDR3, the DNA is TGTGCCAGCAGCTGGGAGGCGGAACTAGTTGAGCAGTTCTTC. Translated: CASSWEAELVEQFF. V is TRBV7-8 and J is TRBJ2-1, with a possible D match to TRBD2 (6 bases). The CDR3 totals 14 residues. Trimming left V 4 bases short and J 9 bases short, with 16 bases between. Germline lookup yields CDR1 SGHVS and CDR2 FQNEAQ.